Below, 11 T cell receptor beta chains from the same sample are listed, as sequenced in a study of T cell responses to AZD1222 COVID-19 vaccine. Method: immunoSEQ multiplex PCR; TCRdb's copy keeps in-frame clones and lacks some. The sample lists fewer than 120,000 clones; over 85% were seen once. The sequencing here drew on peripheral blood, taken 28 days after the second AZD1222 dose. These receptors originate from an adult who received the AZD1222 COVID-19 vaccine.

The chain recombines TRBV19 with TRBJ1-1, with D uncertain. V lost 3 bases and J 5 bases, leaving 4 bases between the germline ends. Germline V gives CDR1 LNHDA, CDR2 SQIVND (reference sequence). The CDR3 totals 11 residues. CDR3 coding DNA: TGTGCCAGTAGTATGCGTACTGAAGCTTTCTTT. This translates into CASSMRTEAFF.

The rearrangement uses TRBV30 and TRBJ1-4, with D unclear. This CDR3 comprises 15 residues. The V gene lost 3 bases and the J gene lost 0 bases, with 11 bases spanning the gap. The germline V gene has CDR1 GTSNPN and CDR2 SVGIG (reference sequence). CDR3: CAWRTAFATNEKLFF. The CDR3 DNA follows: TGTGCCTGGAGGACGGCATTTGCAACTAATGAAAAACTGTTTTTT.

CDR3 nucleotides: TGTGCCAGCAGTTCACCTCACAATGAGCAGTTCTTC. It encodes CASSSPHNEQFF. The chain employs TRBV28 and TRBJ2-1; D not resolved. The germline gives CDR1 MDHEN, CDR2 SYDVKM. The CDR3 has 12 amino acids. V lost 4 bases and J 5 bases, leaving 6 bases between the germline ends.

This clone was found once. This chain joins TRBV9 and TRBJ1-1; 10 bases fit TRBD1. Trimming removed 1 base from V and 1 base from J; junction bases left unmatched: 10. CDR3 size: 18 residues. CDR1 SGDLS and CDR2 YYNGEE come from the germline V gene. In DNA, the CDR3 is TGTGCCAGCAGCGTACAACCGGGACAGGGGTTAGAGAACACTGAAGCTTTCTTT. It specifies CASSVQPGQGLENTEAFF. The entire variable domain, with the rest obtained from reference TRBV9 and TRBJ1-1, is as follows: DSGVTQTPKHLITATGQRVTLRCSPRSGDLSVYWYQQSLDQGLQFLIQYYNGEERAKGNILERFSAQQFPDLHSELNLSSLELGDSALYFCASSVQPGQGLENTEAFFGQGTRLTVV.

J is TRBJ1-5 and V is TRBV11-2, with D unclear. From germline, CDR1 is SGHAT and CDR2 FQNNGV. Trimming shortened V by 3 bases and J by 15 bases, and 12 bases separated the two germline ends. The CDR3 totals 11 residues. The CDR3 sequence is CASSLGIVVHF. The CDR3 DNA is TGTGCCAGCAGCTTGGGCATCGTAGTGCATTTT.

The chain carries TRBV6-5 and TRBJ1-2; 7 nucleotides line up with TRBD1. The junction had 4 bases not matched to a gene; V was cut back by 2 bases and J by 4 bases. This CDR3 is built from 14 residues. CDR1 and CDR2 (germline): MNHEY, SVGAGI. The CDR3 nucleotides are TGTGCCAGCAGTTACAGCCGGGACAGCTATGGCTACACCTTC. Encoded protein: CASSYSRDSYGYTF.

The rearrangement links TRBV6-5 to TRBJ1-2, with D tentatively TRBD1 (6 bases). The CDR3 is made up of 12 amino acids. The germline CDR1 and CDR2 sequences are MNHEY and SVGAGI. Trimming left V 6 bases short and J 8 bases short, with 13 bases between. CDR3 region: CASRKAGAGYTF. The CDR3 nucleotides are TGTGCCAGCAGGAAAGCGGGGGCGGGCTACACCTTC.

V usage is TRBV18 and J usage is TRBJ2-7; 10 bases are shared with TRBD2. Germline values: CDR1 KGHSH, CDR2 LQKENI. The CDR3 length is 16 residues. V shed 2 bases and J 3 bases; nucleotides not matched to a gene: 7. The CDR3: CASSPALAGTYYEQYF. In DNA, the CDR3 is TGTGCCAGCTCACCAGCACTAGCGGGAACCTACTACGAGCAGTACTTC.

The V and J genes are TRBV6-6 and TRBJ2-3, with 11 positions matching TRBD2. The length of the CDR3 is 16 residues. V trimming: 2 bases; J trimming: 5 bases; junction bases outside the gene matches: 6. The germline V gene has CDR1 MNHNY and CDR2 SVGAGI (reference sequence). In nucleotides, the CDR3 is TGTGCCAGCAGTTACACTAGCGGGGGTGAGGAAGATACGCAGTATTTT. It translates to CASSYTSGGEEDTQYF.

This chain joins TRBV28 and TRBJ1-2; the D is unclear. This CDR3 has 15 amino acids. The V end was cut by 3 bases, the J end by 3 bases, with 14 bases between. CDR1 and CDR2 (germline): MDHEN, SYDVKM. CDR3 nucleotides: TGTGCCAGCAGTTTTATAGGGTCCTCTGACTATGGCTACACCTTC. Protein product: CASSFIGSSDYGYTF.

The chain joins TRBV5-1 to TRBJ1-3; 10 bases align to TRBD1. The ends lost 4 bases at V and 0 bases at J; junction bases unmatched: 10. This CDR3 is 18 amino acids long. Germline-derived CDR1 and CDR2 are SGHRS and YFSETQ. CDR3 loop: CASSPYGQGESSGNTIYF. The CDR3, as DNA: TGCGCCAGCAGCCCGTACGGACAGGGGGAGAGCTCTGGAAACACCATATATTTT.